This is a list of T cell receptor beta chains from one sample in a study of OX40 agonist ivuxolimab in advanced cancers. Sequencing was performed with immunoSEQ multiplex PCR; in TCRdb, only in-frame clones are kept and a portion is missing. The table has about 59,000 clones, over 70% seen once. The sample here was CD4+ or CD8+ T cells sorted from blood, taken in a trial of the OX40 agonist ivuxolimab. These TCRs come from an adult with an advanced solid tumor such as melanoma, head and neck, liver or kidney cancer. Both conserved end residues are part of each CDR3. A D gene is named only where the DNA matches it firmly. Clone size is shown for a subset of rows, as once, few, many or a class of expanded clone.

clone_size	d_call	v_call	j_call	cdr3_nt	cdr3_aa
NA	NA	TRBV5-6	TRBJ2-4	TGTGCCAGCAGCTTGGGGGGATTCGGAGTTATAGACATTCAGTACTTC	CASSLGGFGVIDIQYF
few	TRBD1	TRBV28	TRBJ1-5	TGTGCCAGCAGAGGGTCAGGGGGCAGGTTTCAGCCCCAGCATTTT	CASRGSGGRFQPQHF
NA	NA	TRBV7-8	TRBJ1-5	TGTGCCAGCAGCTCCACATACCGGGACATAGGAGCAAATCAGCCCCAGCATTTT	CASSSTYRDIGANQPQHF
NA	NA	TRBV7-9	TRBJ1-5	TGTGCCAGCAGCTTAGATGGGACCATAAATCAGCCCCAGCATTTT	CASSLDGTINQPQHF
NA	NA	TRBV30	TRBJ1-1	TGTGCCTGGAGTGGGGGGTCAGGGAGAGCTTTCTTT	CAWSGGSGRAFF
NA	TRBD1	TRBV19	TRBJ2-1	TGTGCCAGTAGACAGGGGGTACGATATGAGCAGTTCTTC	CASRQGVRYEQFF
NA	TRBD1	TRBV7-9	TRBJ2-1	TGTGCCAGCAGCGCTGGGACAGGGGTTCGGGAGCAGTTCTTC	CASSAGTGVREQFF
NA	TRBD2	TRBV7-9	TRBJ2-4	TGTGCCAGCAGCTTATTCCAACTAGCGGGGGGTAGGGCCAAAAACATTCAGTACTTC	CASSLFQLAGGRAKNIQYF
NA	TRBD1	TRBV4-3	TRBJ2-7	TGCGCCAGCAGCCAAGGCAGGGGGCGCGAGCAGTACTTC	CASSQGRGREQYF
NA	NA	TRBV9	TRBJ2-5	TGTGCCAGCAGCCAGGACCGCGAGACCCAGTACTTC	CASSQDRETQYF
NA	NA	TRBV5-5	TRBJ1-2	TGTGCCAGCAGCTTGGTAGCCAGCGCTAGGAACTATGGCTACACCTTC	CASSLVASARNYGYTF
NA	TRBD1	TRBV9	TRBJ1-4	TGTGCCAGCAGCCCCAGGGACAGGGGAGAGATCCGCCAAGGAAAACTGTTTTTT	CASSPRDRGEIRQGKLFF
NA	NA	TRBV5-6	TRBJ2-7	TGTGCCAGCAGCTGGGTGGACACCTACGAGCAGTACTTC	CASSWVDTYEQYF
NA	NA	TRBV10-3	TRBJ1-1	TGTGCCATCAGTGACAGGGCGGCAGGCACTGAAGCTTTCTTT	CAISDRAAGTEAFF
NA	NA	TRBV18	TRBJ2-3	TGTGCCAGCTCACCAGGGGGCACAGATACGCAGTATTTT	CASSPGGTDTQYF
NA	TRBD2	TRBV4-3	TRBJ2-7	TGCGCCAGCAGCGCTCATAGCGGGGCCTCCTACGAGCAGTACTTC	CASSAHSGASYEQYF
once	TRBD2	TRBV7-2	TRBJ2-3	TGTGCCAGCAGTTTTCTAGCGGGAGTGCCCGATACGCAGTATTTT	CASSFLAGVPDTQYF
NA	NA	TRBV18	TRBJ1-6	TGTGCCAGCTCTCCCAGGACGGATAATTCACCCCTCCACTTT	CASSPRTDNSPLHF
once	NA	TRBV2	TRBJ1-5	TGTGCCAGCACAAGGGAATACAATCAGCCCCAGCATTTT	CASTREYNQPQHF
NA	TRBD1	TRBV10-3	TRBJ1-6	TGTGCCATCAGCTTGGGACAGAATTCACCCCTCCACTTT	CAISLGQNSPLHF
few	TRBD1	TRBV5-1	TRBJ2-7	TGCGCCAGCAGCTTGCGACAGGGGCTCGACGAGCAGTACTTC	CASSLRQGLDEQYF
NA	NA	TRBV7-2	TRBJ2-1	TGTGCCAGCAGCTTCTGGAATGAGCAGTTCTTC	CASSFWNEQFF
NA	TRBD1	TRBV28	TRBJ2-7	TGTGCCAGCAGTTCCGGACAGGGGGCATTCTACGAGCAGTACTTC	CASSSGQGAFYEQYF
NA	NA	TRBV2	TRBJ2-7	TGTGCCAGCAGTGAAGCAACGGCGGAATCCCCCTACGAGCAGTACTTC	CASSEATAESPYEQYF
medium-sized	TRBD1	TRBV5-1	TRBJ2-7	TGCGCCAGCAGCCTTCAATCTCGACAGGGCTACGAGCAGTACTTC	CASSLQSRQGYEQYF
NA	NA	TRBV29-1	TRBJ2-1	TGCAGCGTTAAGGTCTACAATGAGCAGTTCTTC	CSVKVYNEQFF
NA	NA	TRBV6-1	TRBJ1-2	TGTGCCAGCAGTGATGTAGGCTCCACTAACTATGGCTACACCTTC	CASSDVGSTNYGYTF
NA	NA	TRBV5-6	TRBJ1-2	TGTGCCAGCAGCCGGACAGTAAACTATGGCTACACCTTC	CASSRTVNYGYTF
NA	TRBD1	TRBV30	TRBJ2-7	TGTGCCGGGGACAGGGGGCTCGGCGAGCAGTACTTC	CAGDRGLGEQYF